Listed below are T cell receptor beta chains from one sample, sequenced in a study of T cells in localized non-small cell lung cancer. Data came from immunoSEQ multiplex PCR; TCRdb stores just in-frame clones and leaves some out. The table has about 72,000 clones, approximately 88% seen once. Sequenced material: peripheral blood, taken before any cancer treatment. The source of these receptors is an older female donor with stage I lung adenocarcinoma. The CDR3 runs from the conserved cysteine through the conserved F or W.

len: 14
v_gene: TRBV2
j_gene: TRBJ2-5
CDR3aa: CASSPRTRGETQYF

len: 15
v_gene: TRBV6-1
j_gene: TRBJ1-5
CDR3aa: CASSESRGAGQPQHF

len: 12
v_gene: TRBV10-3
j_gene: TRBJ2-5
CDR3aa: CAISDRAETQYF

len: 15
v_gene: TRBV1
j_gene: TRBJ2-5
CDR3aa: CTSRRERGYQETQYF

len: 14
v_gene: TRBV19
j_gene: TRBJ1-5
CDR3aa: CASSIRDGNQPQHF

len: 14
v_gene: TRBV5-1
j_gene: TRBJ2-2
CDR3aa: CASSLALAPGELFF

len: 15
v_gene: TRBV5-4
j_gene: TRBJ1-1
CDR3aa: CASSLGRQGGTEAFF

len: 15
v_gene: TRBV19
j_gene: TRBJ1-2
CDR3aa: CASSIDRELTIGYTF

len: 16
v_gene: TRBV7-9
j_gene: TRBJ1-4
CDR3aa: CASSLAKAATNEKLFF

len: 14
v_gene: TRBV7-9
j_gene: TRBJ2-7
CDR3aa: CASSLAGGFEEQYF

len: 16
v_gene: TRBV7-7
j_gene: TRBJ2-1
CDR3aa: CASSPQLASSYNEQFF

len: 13
v_gene: TRBV19
j_gene: TRBJ1-4
CDR3aa: CASSTATNEKLFF

len: 14
v_gene: TRBV28
j_gene: TRBJ2-3
CDR3aa: CASSFVAGTDTQYF

len: 13
v_gene: TRBV6-5
j_gene: TRBJ1-5
CDR3aa: CASRERGNQPQHF

len: 13
v_gene: TRBV5-6
j_gene: TRBJ1-4
CDR3aa: CASSLRGGEKLFF

len: 17
v_gene: TRBV19
j_gene: TRBJ1-1
CDR3aa: CASSIDPIEGENTEAFF

len: 16
v_gene: TRBV7-6
j_gene: TRBJ2-1
CDR3aa: CASSRTGNLRFDEQFF

len: 13
v_gene: TRBV28
j_gene: TRBJ2-7
CDR3aa: CATLGLAVYEQYF